This TCR beta chain was identified in a study of beta chain features in type 1 diabetes. Expressed TCRB transcripts were sequenced after all isolated RNA was converted to cDNA. It was found that naive, central memory and regulatory T cell samples averaged approximately 3.5 million reads. The protocol was immunoSEQ multiplex PCR, while the TCRdb copy is restricted to in-frame clones and leaves out a portion. The sample has approximately 150,000 clones, more than 9% seen once. The V and J ends lost 5 bases and 0 bases respectively, with 12 bases between them. The CDR3 is 15 residues long. Germline-derived CDR1 and CDR2 are SGHNT and YENEEA. Overall study results and limits: The naive, central memory and Treg TCRB repertoires looked more alike in patients than they did in healthy donors. There was a possibility that cDNA sequencing over-represented cells with high TCR expression. When VDJ junctions were examined, type 1 diabetes patients showed fewer insertions and more deletions.

This clone appeared a few times. Its antigen is undetermined. Source material: naive CD4+ T cells from blood. The clonotype was recovered from a young man in good health. The chain carries TRBV11-3 and TRBJ2-3; TRBD2 might be the D (6 bases). CDR3 sequence (DNA): TGTGCCAGCAGCCCTTCCGGGACTAGCACAGATACGCAGTATTTT. As protein: CASSPSGTSTDTQYF.